Listed here are 23 T cell receptor beta chains from one sample, sequenced in a study of T-cell memory formation after mild COVID-19. Each CDR3 protein gets one entry after TCRdb re-called the 5' RACE reads with MiXCR. The table lists about 180,000 distinct CDR3 sequences, approximately 16% of them singletons. The sequenced material came from PBMCs or a T cell subset sorted from them (not recorded which). All receptors derive from an adult woman who had mild COVID-19 (a few samples of this study predate the infection). Cell type and time point are not known.

The J gene is TRBJ2-5, the V gene TRBV7-9, with TRBD2 matching 10 bases. This CDR3 has 14 amino acids. The ends lost 8 bases at V and 4 bases at J; junction bases unmatched: 7. Germline V lookup: CDR1 SEHNR, CDR2 FQNEAQ (reference sequence). For the CDR3, the DNA is TGTGCCAGCTCAAGCGGGGGGGCCGGAGAGACCCAGTACTTC. This sequence encodes CASSSGGAGETQYF. Drawing the rest from reference TRBV7-9 and TRBJ2-5, the complete variable domain is DTGVSQNPRHKITKRGQNVTFRCDPISEHNRLYWYRQTLGQGPEFLTYFQNEAQLEKSRLLSDRFSAERPKGSFSTLEIQRTEQGDSAMYLCASSSGGAGETQYFGPGTRLLVL.

This clonotype turned up a few times. The chain recombines TRBV5-1 with TRBJ2-1, with 10 nucleotides matching TRBD2. CDR1 SGHRS and CDR2 YFSETQ come from the germline V gene. The CDR3 has 15 amino acids. Trimming took 4 bases from V and 6 from J; bases not matched to a gene: 7. The CDR3 bases are TGCGCCAGCAGCCCCCTAGCGGGGGCCCCCAATGAGCAGTTCTTC. Protein sequence: CASSPLAGAPNEQFF.

The chain joins TRBV6-1 to TRBJ1-3, with D possibly matching TRBD1 (6 bases). Germline loops: CDR1 MNHNS, CDR2 SASEGT. CDR3 length: 14 amino acids. Trimming stripped 6 bases from V and 4 bases from J, with 13 bases between. This CDR3 reads CASRTGGTGNTIYF. The CDR3 DNA follows: TGTGCCAGCAGGACAGGAGGGACAGGAAACACCATATATTTT.

The chain employs TRBV3-1 and TRBJ2-2; the D call may be TRBD1 or TRBD2 (5 bases each). The germline V and J ends were trimmed by 11 bases and 0 bases, with 10 bases remaining between them. The CDR3 runs 13 residues. Germline V gene data show CDR1 as LGHDT and CDR2 as YNNKEL (reference sequence). The CDR3 reads CAAMGPNTGELFF. The CDR3 DNA follows: TGTGCCGCAATGGGACCGAACACCGGGGAGCTGTTTTTT.

The chain has TRBV5-5 and TRBJ2-1, with 12 bases fitting TRBD2. The germline V gene encodes CDR1 SGHKS and CDR2 YYEKEE (reference sequence). V dropped 2 bases and J dropped 4; count of bases not matched to a gene: 4. This CDR3 has 16 amino acids. Here the CDR3 DNA reads TGTGCCAGCAGCTTAGGACTAGCGGGGATTTACAATGAGCAGTTCTTC. Its protein product is CASSLGLAGIYNEQFF.

This clonotype appeared a few times. The rearrangement uses TRBV5-1 and TRBJ2-3, with a weak D call TRBD2 (7 bases). V was cut by 0 bases and J by 6 bases, with 17 bases left in between. CDR1 and CDR2 from the germline V gene are SGHRS and YFSETQ. The CDR3 totals 16 residues. The CDR3 sequence is CASSLVPRGGGDTQYF. The CDR3 nucleotides are TGCGCCAGCAGCTTGGTTCCTCGCGGGGGCGGGGATACGCAGTATTTT.

This clonotype occurred a few times. The rearrangement joins TRBV7-2 to TRBJ2-3, with 7 bases lining up with TRBD1. Trimming cost V 4 bases and J 2 bases; bases outside gene matches: 6. The V gene's germline CDR1 is SGHTA and CDR2 FQGNSA. This CDR3 spans 15 amino acids. CDR3 coding DNA: TGTGCCAGCAGCTCGGGACAGTTAAACACAGATACGCAGTATTTT. It encodes CASSSGQLNTDTQYF.

This clonotype showed up just a few times. The CDR3 sequence: CASSLPGDVGAEAFF. The CDR3 nucleotides are TGCGCCAGCAGCTTGCCCGGGGACGTCGGCGCTGAAGCTTTCTTT. The chain carries TRBV5-1 and TRBJ1-1, with a possible D match to TRBD1 (5 bases). The CDR3 length is 15 residues. The germline gives CDR1 SGHRS, CDR2 YFSETQ. Trimming stripped 1 base from V and 6 bases from J, with 16 bases between. The variable domain in full, with the rest retrieved from reference TRBV5-1 and TRBJ1-1, is KAGVTQTPRYLIKTRGQQVTLSCSPISGHRSVSWYQQTPGQGLQFLFEYFSETQRNKGNFPGRFSGRQFSNSRSEMNVSTLELGDSALYLCASSLPGDVGAEAFFGQGTRLTVV.

The chain is built from TRBV7-9 and TRBJ2-3, with D perhaps matching TRBD1 (5 bases). Germline lookup yields CDR1 SEHNR and CDR2 FQNEAQ (reference sequence). This CDR3 is built from 15 residues. The germline V and J ends were trimmed by 5 bases and 5 bases, with 17 bases remaining between them. The CDR3 DNA reads TGTGCCAGCAGCCCGCTTGGACAATCCCGAGATACGCAGTATTTT. Translation gives CASSPLGQSRDTQYF. The variable domain in full, completed from reference TRBV7-9 and TRBJ2-3, reads DTGVSQNPRHKITKRGQNVTFRCDPISEHNRLYWYRQTLGQGPEFLTYFQNEAQLEKSRLLSDRFSAERPKGSFSTLEIQRTEQGDSAMYLCASSPLGQSRDTQYFGPGTRLTVL.

V and J are TRBV6-2 or TRBV6-3 and TRBJ2-5; 13 nucleotides agree with TRBD2. Looked up from germline, CDR1 is MNHEY and CDR2 is SVGEGT. The CDR3 sequence is 16 residues long. V lost 2 bases and J lost 5; bases outside the gene matches: 5. CDR3 bases: TGTGCCAGCAGTTACATGACTAGCGGGAGGACCGAGACCCAGTACTTC. Translated, it gives CASSYMTSGRTETQYF.

This clonotype was observed a few times. The rearrangement uses TRBV20-1 and TRBJ2-7, with D perhaps TRBD2 (6 bases). CDR3 length equals 14 residues. V was shortened by 0 bases and J by 6 bases, with 15 bases between the two germline ends. Per germline, CDR1 DFQATT and CDR2 SNEGSKA (reference sequence). CDR3 loop: CSAREPSAGGEQYF. In DNA, the CDR3 is TGCAGTGCTAGAGAGCCTAGCGCAGGAGGCGAGCAGTACTTC.

The V and J genes are TRBV5-1 and TRBJ1-2, with TRBD1 as a possible D gene (5 bases). This CDR3 spans 14 amino acids. The germline CDR1 and CDR2 sequences are SGHRS and YFSETQ. V lost 0 bases and J lost 2, with 8 bases in between. This CDR3 is CASSLGGENYGYTF. In DNA, the CDR3 is TGCGCCAGCAGCTTGGGGGGGGAGAACTATGGCTACACCTTC.

This clonotype was detected only a few times. This chain connects TRBV7-2 to TRBJ1-5; possible D gene TRBD1, 5 bases. Germline CDR1 and CDR2: SGHTA and FQGNSA. The V end lost 3 bases, the J end lost 3 bases, and 12 bases lay between the germline ends. The CDR3 is made up of 15 amino acids. CDR3 DNA sequence: TGTGCCAGCAGCTTCGGGGGGAAGGCCAATCAGCCCCAGCATTTT. Its translation is CASSFGGKANQPQHF.

In this sample, this clonotype turned up a few times. The rearrangement joins TRBV9 to TRBJ2-7, with a tentative D call TRBD1 (7 bases). The germline CDR1 and CDR2 sequences are SGDLS and YYNGEE. The CDR3 loop spans 14 amino acids. Trimming removed 2 bases from V and 2 bases from J, with 11 bases in between. CDR3 sequence: CASSVQGGPYEQYF. The CDR3 nucleotides read TGTGCCAGCAGCGTTCAGGGGGGACCCTACGAGCAGTACTTC. The full variable domain, with the rest looked up from reference TRBV9 and TRBJ2-7, is DSGVTQTPKHLITATGQRVTLRCSPRSGDLSVYWYQQSLDQGLQFLIQYYNGEERAKGNILERFSAQQFPDLHSELNLSSLELGDSALYFCASSVQGGPYEQYFGPGTRLTVT.

A few counts support this clonotype. The chain joins TRBV5-4 to TRBJ2-1, with D perhaps matching TRBD1 (6 bases). The CDR3 is 17 amino acids. CDR1 and CDR2 from the germline V gene are SGHNT and YYREEE (reference sequence). V dropped 3 bases and J dropped 0 bases, with 16 bases sitting between them. The chain's CDR3 is CASSWGRKGGSYNEQFF. In DNA form, the CDR3 reads TGTGCCAGCAGCTGGGGCAGGAAAGGGGGCTCCTACAATGAGCAGTTCTTC.

This clonotype was counted a few times. The V and J genes are TRBV5-1 and TRBJ2-4; tentative D call: TRBD1 (6 bases). Germline CDR1 and CDR2: SGHRS and YFSETQ. The V end lost 4 bases, the J end lost 1 base, and 15 bases lay between the germline ends. This CDR3 is built from 16 residues. The CDR3 DNA follows: TGCGCCAGCAGCGTGGACAGCGGATCGGCCAAAAACATTCAGTACTTC. Protein sequence: CASSVDSGSAKNIQYF.

This clonotype occurred a few times. V is TRBV7-2 and J is TRBJ2-3; no clear D. The CDR3 loop spans 13 amino acids. Trimming stripped 8 bases from V and 1 base from J, with 10 bases between. Germline V CDR1 and CDR2: SGHTA, FQGNSA. The DNA of the CDR3 is TGTGCCAGCGCCCTTATGGGCACAGATACGCAGTATTTT. It encodes CASALMGTDTQYF.

J is TRBJ1-2 and V is TRBV12-3 or TRBV12-4; D not resolved. V lost 1 base to trimming and J lost 6 bases, with 9 bases between them. This CDR3 contains 13 residues. CDR3 in DNA: TGTGCCAGCAGTTTAGGGGTAGAACATGGCTACACCTTC. Its translation: CASSLGVEHGYTF.

This clonotype was picked up a small number of times. The CDR3 region is CASSRERDRSQYF. The CDR3 DNA reads as TGTGCCAGCAGCCGGGAGCGGGATAGGTCCCAGTACTTC. The rearrangement joins TRBV6-5 to TRBJ2-5, with 7 nucleotides matching TRBD2. Germline lookup yields CDR1 MNHEY and CDR2 SVGAGI. The CDR3 sequence is 13 residues long. V lost 6 bases, J lost 9 bases, and 10 bases stayed unmatched.

In this sample, this clonotype turned up a few times. The V and J genes are TRBV7-9 and TRBJ1-2; D ambiguous. The germline V gene encodes CDR1 SEHNR and CDR2 FQNEAQ (reference sequence). Trimming removed 0 bases from V and 7 bases from J, with 12 bases in between. The CDR3 runs to 14 residues. DNA of the CDR3: TGTGCCAGCAGCTTAGCATATTCGGATGGTGGCTACACCTTC. Translating it yields CASSLAYSDGGYTF.

This clonotype turned up a few times. This chain connects TRBV6-5 to TRBJ1-2, with 7 bases matching TRBD1. The CDR3 has 17 residues. Germline-derived CDR1 and CDR2 are MNHEY and SVGAGI. After removal of 2 bases from V and 3 bases from J, the junction contained 12 bases not matched to a gene. CDR3 DNA: TGTGCCAGCAGTTACCGCATCCACAGGGGCGCGGACTATGGCTACACCTTC. It is translated as CASSYRIHRGADYGYTF.

This clonotype was seen only a few times. The chain links TRBV12-5 to TRBJ2-3; 13 bases map to TRBD2. Germline CDR1 is LGHNT and CDR2 is FRNRAP. The length of the CDR3 is 19 residues. The V gene end was trimmed by 0 bases and the J gene end by 8 bases; junction bases not matched to a gene: 14. This CDR3 reads CASGLVLGLAGEAKGTQYF. The CDR3 DNA reads as TGTGCTAGTGGTTTGGTACTAGGACTAGCGGGAGAGGCCAAGGGTACGCAGTATTTT.

The chain couples TRBV2 to TRBJ2-7; 8 nucleotides match TRBD1. The CDR3 runs 14 residues. Germline CDR1 is SNHLY and CDR2 is FYNNEI. V was clipped by 6 bases and J by 1 base; unmatched bases: 5. The CDR3 DNA reads as TGTGCCAGCAGCCGGACAGGGCGTTCCTACGAGCAGTACTTC. Translated: CASSRTGRSYEQYF.